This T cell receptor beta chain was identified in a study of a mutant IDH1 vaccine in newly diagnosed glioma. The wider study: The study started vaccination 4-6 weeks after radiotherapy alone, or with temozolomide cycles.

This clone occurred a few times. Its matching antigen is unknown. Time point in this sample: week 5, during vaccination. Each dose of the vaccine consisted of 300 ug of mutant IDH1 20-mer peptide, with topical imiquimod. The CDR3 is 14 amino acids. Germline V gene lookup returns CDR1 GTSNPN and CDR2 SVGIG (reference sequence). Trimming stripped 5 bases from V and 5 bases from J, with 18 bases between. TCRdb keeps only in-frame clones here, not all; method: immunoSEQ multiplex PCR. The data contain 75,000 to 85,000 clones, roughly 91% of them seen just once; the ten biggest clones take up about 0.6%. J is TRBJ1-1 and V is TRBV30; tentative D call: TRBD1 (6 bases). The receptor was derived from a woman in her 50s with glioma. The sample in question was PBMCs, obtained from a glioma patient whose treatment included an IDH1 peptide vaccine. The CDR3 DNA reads TGTGCCTGGGATGGCGGAACAGGGAGAACTGAAGCTTTCTTT. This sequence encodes CAWDGGTGRTEAFF.